The rows below give T cell receptor beta chains drawn from one sample of a study of beta chain features in type 1 diabetes. Profiling relied on immunoSEQ multiplex PCR, and the TCRdb table lists in-frame clones only, not all of them. The sample includes 95,000 to 150,000 clones, 16% of them seen just once. Input material: central memory CD4+ T cells from blood. Source of these receptors: a man in his thirties or forties with type 1 diabetes. Each CDR3 is given with its conserved first and last residue. D genes are given only for firm matches. The size of a clone is reported for some rows only, either as once, few or many, or as a class for expanded clones.

>few|.|TRBJ2-2|TRBV2
TGTGCCAGCAGTGAAGTTAACGGGGAGCTGTTTTTT
CASSEVNGELFF
>few|.|TRBJ2-5|TRBV7-2
TGTGCCAGCAGCTTACACGGAACCTTGCAAGAGACCCAGTACTTC
CASSLHGTLQETQYF
>.|.|TRBJ2-2|TRBV7-9
TGTGCCAGCAGCTTAGAGACAGTGTACACCGGGGAGCTGTTTTTT
CASSLETVYTGELFF
>.|TRBD1|TRBJ1-2|TRBV19
TGTGCCAGTAGCCGTTCCGACAGGGACTACTATGGCTACACCTTC
CASSRSDRDYYGYTF
>.|.|TRBJ2-5|TRBV5-1
TGCGCCAGCAGCTTGGAGGGCGGCATAGGCGGGGAGACCCAGTACTTC
CASSLEGGIGGETQYF
>many|.|TRBJ2-5|TRBV7-6
TGTGCCAGCAGCCCTCAGGAGGGGTCGTACGAGACCCAGTACTTC
CASSPQEGSYETQYF
>.|.|TRBJ1-5|TRBV19
TGTGCCAGTACCCATTTCTATAACAATCAGCCCCAGCATTTT
CASTHFYNNQPQHF
>few|.|TRBJ1-5|TRBV10-3
TGTGCCATCAGTGAGTCGGGTGGCCAGCCCCAGCATTTT
CAISESGGQPQHF
>few|.|TRBJ2-6|TRBV5-1
TGCGCCAGCAGCCTGTCGGGGGCGAAAGGGGCCAACGTCCTGACTTTC
CASSLSGAKGANVLTF
>.|.|TRBJ2-1|TRBV4-3
TGCGCCAGCAGCCAAGATGGCAGGAGCTCCTACAATGAGCAGTTCTTC
CASSQDGRSSYNEQFF
>few|TRBD1|TRBJ2-1|TRBV7-6
TGTGCCAGCAGCTTAAAGGGACAGGGGTGGGGCAATGAGCAGTTCTTC
CASSLKGQGWGNEQFF
>.|.|TRBJ2-7|TRBV4-2
TGTGCCAGCAGCCAAGATTTACTCTACGAGCAGTACTTC
CASSQDLLYEQYF
>.|TRBD1|TRBJ2-5|TRBV29-1
TGCAGCGTTCGTCCGGACAGGGGAGAGACCCAGTACTTC
CSVRPDRGETQYF
>.|TRBD1|TRBJ2-5|TRBV29-1
TGCAGCGGATCTCCGTACAGGGGAAGGTCGAGAGAGACCCAGTACTTC
CSGSPYRGRSRETQYF
>few|.|TRBJ1-1|TRBV29-1
TGCAGCGTTGAAGGGATAACAGCGACTGAAGCTTTCTTT
CSVEGITATEAFF
>.|.|TRBJ2-7|TRBV18
TGTGCCAGCTCACCAGGATCGTTGGGAGGATACGAGCAGTACTTC
CASSPGSLGGYEQYF
>many|.|TRBJ2-1|TRBV14
TGTGCCAGCAGCCTCAAACGGGGGCTAAGGCACAATGAGCAGTTCTTC
CASSLKRGLRHNEQFF
>few|TRBD1|TRBJ2-7|TRBV29-1
TGCAGCGTGACTGGACAGGGAAGCTACGAGCAGTACTTC
CSVTGQGSYEQYF
>few|.|TRBJ1-1|TRBV10-3
TGTGCCATCAGTGGGAGAGAGCGTTACACTGAAGCTTTCTTT
CAISGRERYTEAFF
>few|TRBD1|TRBJ1-6|TRBV4-3
TGCGCCAGCAGCCAAGAGGCAGGGGGATATAATTCACCCCTCCACTTT
CASSQEAGGYNSPLHF
>few|TRBD2|TRBJ2-1|TRBV19
TGTGCCAGTAGTATAGGCGGGGGATACAATGAGCAGTTCTTC
CASSIGGGYNEQFF
>few|.|TRBJ2-3|TRBV7-2
TGTGCCAGCAGCTTAGTTGGTCGGGCTGATACGCAGTATTTT
CASSLVGRADTQYF
>few|.|TRBJ1-5|TRBV15
TGTGCCACCAGCAGTGACATTGGGCCCCAGCATTTT
CATSSDIGPQHF
>many|.|TRBJ2-1|TRBV28
TGTGCCAGCAGTCTCAGAACCGATGAGCAGTTCTTC
CASSLRTDEQFF
>few|.|TRBJ2-5|TRBV14
TGTGCCAGCAGCCAAGTAGGGCCCCAGTACTTC
CASSQVGPQYF
>.|.|TRBJ2-7|TRBV9
TGTGCCAGCAGCGTAGACCCCAATTCTTACGAGCAGTACTTC
CASSVDPNSYEQYF
>few|TRBD1|TRBJ2-5|TRBV6-5
TGTGCCAGCAGTACGACAGGGCGGCGAGAGACCCAGTACTTC
CASSTTGRRETQYF
>many|.|TRBJ1-6|TRBV6-5
TGTGCCAGCAGCCGGGATTATAATTCACCCCTCCACTTT
CASSRDYNSPLHF
>.|TRBD1|TRBJ2-5|TRBV4-3
TGCGCCAGCAGCCCTGGGGACAGGGGTGGAGAGACCCAGTACTTC
CASSPGDRGGETQYF
>.|TRBD1|TRBJ2-1|TRBV10-3
TGTGCCACCGGACAGGCGGTCAACAATGAGCAGTTCTTC
CATGQAVNNEQFF
>many|.|TRBJ1-4|TRBV7-6
TGTGCCAGCAGCCTAGACAGGAGAAATGAAAAACTGTTTTTT
CASSLDRRNEKLFF
>.|.|TRBJ1-2|TRBV2
TGTGCCAGCAGTGTTGGGTTTGAGGACCCTCAGGGCTACACCTTC
CASSVGFEDPQGYTF
>few|.|TRBJ2-5|TRBV21-1
TGTGCCAGCAGCAAAGGGGGACTCGAGTACTTC
CASSKGGLEYF
>few|TRBD2|TRBJ2-1|TRBV6-5
TGTGCCAGCAACAGCGGGGGGGCGAATGGTGAGCAGTTCTTC
CASNSGGANGEQFF
>few|TRBD1|TRBJ2-5|TRBV5-1
TGCGCCAGCAGCCTGACAGGGGAAGAGACCCAGTACTTC
CASSLTGEETQYF
>.|TRBD1|TRBJ2-1|TRBV6-6
TGTGCCAGCAGATGGGACAGCAACAATGAGCAGTTCTTC
CASRWDSNNEQFF
>.|.|TRBJ1-6|TRBV18
TGTGCCAGCTCACCACAGGACGGATATAATTCACCCCTCCACTTT
CASSPQDGYNSPLHF
>many|TRBD1|TRBJ2-3|TRBV7-9
TGTGCCAGCAGCCTTAGACAGGGAACAGATACGCAGTATTTT
CASSLRQGTDTQYF
>.|TRBD2|TRBJ2-3|TRBV4-3
TGCGCCAGCAGCCAGGAGTGGCGGGGGGTAGATACGCAGTATTTT
CASSQEWRGVDTQYF
>.|.|TRBJ2-3|TRBV27
TGTGCCAGCAGTTTATTGCAGGGTGGGGATACGCAGTATTTT
CASSLLQGGDTQYF
>few|.|TRBJ1-1|TRBV10-3
TGTGCCGGCTCACAGGAGGTGAACACTGAAGCTTTCTTT
CAGSQEVNTEAFF
>few|.|TRBJ1-6|TRBV5-8
TGTGCCAGCAGCCATGATGACAGAGGGGGTAATTCACCCCTCCACTTT
CASSHDDRGGNSPLHF
>few|.|TRBJ1-2|TRBV14
TGTGCCAGCAGTCCAGAACAGGGTAGTAACTATGGCTACACCTTC
CASSPEQGSNYGYTF
>.|.|TRBJ2-7|TRBV30
TGTGCCTGGAAGGGACAACCAAAGCCGAGCTCCTACGAGCAGTACTTC
CAWKGQPKPSSYEQYF
>few|.|TRBJ2-5|TRBV30
TGTGCCCACTCGGCTGGACCGGAGACCCAGTACTTC
CAHSAGPETQYF